These 13 T cell receptor beta chains came from one sample sequenced in a study of OX40 agonist ivuxolimab in advanced cancers. TCRdb's copy holds only in-frame clones and misses some; the assay was immunoSEQ multiplex PCR. Counted here are approximately 6,300 clones, around 84% occurring once; the ten biggest clones make up roughly an eighth. Sample: CD4+ or CD8+ T cells sorted from blood, taken in a trial of the OX40 agonist ivuxolimab. The source is an adult with an advanced solid tumor such as melanoma, head and neck, liver or kidney cancer.

This chain joins TRBV4-1 and TRBJ2-7; perhaps TRBD1 as D (6 bases). Germline V gene sequence: CDR1 MGHRA, CDR2 YSYEKL. Trimming removed 1 base at V and 6 bases at J, with 16 bases between. The CDR3 loop spans 15 amino acids. The CDR3 DNA sequence: TGCGCCAGCAGCCAAGGTGCAGGGGTCCGTAGCGAGCAGTACTTC. This gives the protein CASSQGAGVRSEQYF.

This chain links TRBV5-6 with TRBJ2-2; 8 bases are a match to TRBD2. The CDR3 length is 15 residues. The junction had 10 bases not matched to a gene; V was cut back by 6 bases and J by 6 bases. The germline V gene has CDR1 SGHDT and CDR2 YYEEEE. In nucleotides, the CDR3 is TGTGCCAGCAACCCGGGGGGAGCGGGGGCCGGGGAGCTGTTTTTT. This sequence encodes CASNPGGAGAGELFF.

This chain links TRBV10-1 with TRBJ2-2, with TRBD2 as a possible D gene (7 bases). Per germline, CDR1 WNHNN and CDR2 SYGVQD (reference sequence). The V gene lost 6 bases and the J gene lost 3 bases, with 14 bases spanning the gap. This CDR3 is 15 amino acids long. CDR3 sequence: CASSRGAEDTGELFF. The CDR3 coding sequence is TGCGCCAGCAGCCGGGGGGCAGAGGACACCGGGGAGCTGTTTTTT.

This clone ranks as large. The rearrangement links TRBV5-6 to TRBJ2-1; no clear D. CDR3 size: 14 residues. V lost 0 bases to trimming and J lost 5 bases, with 9 bases between them. The V gene's germline CDR1 is SGHDT and CDR2 YYEEEE. The CDR3 bases are TGTGCCAGCAGCTTGGTTAGTAGCCACAATGAGCAGTTCTTC. Translated: CASSLVSSHNEQFF.

The V and J genes are TRBV29-1 and TRBJ2-7; D possibly corresponds to TRBD1 (5 bases). V was clipped by 6 bases and J by 6 bases, with 15 bases between them. This CDR3 has 12 amino acids. Per the germline V gene, CDR1 is SQVTM and CDR2 is ANQGSEA. The CDR3 spells CSVASQGSEQYF. Written as DNA, the CDR3 is TGCAGCGTAGCGAGCCAGGGCTCCGAGCAGTACTTC.

The V call is TRBV5-5, the J call TRBJ1-1; D is uncertain. V lost 4 bases, J lost 2 bases, and 12 bases lay in between. Germline loops: CDR1 SGHKS, CDR2 YYEKEE (reference sequence). This CDR3 is built from 14 residues. CDR3 nucleotide sequence: TGTGCCAGCAGCCCTGGCGTCCGAAACACTGAAGCTTTCTTT. It encodes CASSPGVRNTEAFF.

The gene calls are TRBV7-8 and TRBJ1-1, with 7 bases fitting TRBD1. The V and J ends lost 1 base and 7 bases, in that order; junction bases with no gene match: 6. There are 14 residues in the CDR3. Germline CDR1 and CDR2: SGHVS and FQNEAQ. CDR3 loop: CASSLGPDRVEAFF. The CDR3 DNA reads as TGTGCCAGCAGCTTAGGCCCCGACAGGGTTGAAGCTTTCTTT. Based on the CDR3 plus reference TRBV7-8 and TRBJ1-1, the full variable domain is GAGVSQSPRYKVAKRGQDVALRCDPISGHVSLFWYQQALGQGPEFLTYFQNEAQLDKSGLPSDRFFAERPEGSVSTLKIQRTQQEDSAVYLCASSLGPDRVEAFFGQGTRLTVV.

The rearrangement links TRBV29-1 to TRBJ1-2, with a weak D call TRBD1 (6 bases). This CDR3 spans 12 amino acids. The germline V and J ends were trimmed by 7 bases and 6 bases, with 15 bases remaining between them. CDR1 and CDR2 (germline): SQVTM, ANQGSEA. The CDR3, as DNA: TGCAGCGCATGGGGGGCAGGGGATGGCTACACCTTC. Translation: CSAWGAGDGYTF.

The table lists this clone with a few counts. The rearrangement uses TRBV7-9 and TRBJ2-2; TRBD2 matches 7 bases. CDR1 is SEHNR and CDR2 is FQNEAQ in the germline V gene (reference sequence). This CDR3 is built from 17 residues. V lost 5 bases and J lost 3; bases outside the gene matches: 12. For the CDR3, the DNA is TGTGCCAGCAGCCCCCCCCGGGGGAGGGCGGACACCGGGGAGCTGTTTTTT. Its translation is CASSPPRGRADTGELFF. The entire variable domain, with the rest obtained from reference TRBV7-9 and TRBJ2-2, is as follows: DTGVSQNPRHKITKRGQNVTFRCDPISEHNRLYWYRQTLGQGPEFLTYFQNEAQLEKSRLLSDRFSAERPKGSFSTLEIQRTEQGDSAMYLCASSPPRGRADTGELFFGEGSRLTVL.

The rearrangement joins TRBV7-8 to TRBJ2-7; TRBD2 aligns across 14 bases. The CDR3 extends over 15 amino acids. The germline V gene encodes CDR1 SGHVS and CDR2 FQNEAQ. V lost 3 bases and J lost 4; bases outside the gene matches: 2. In nucleotides, the CDR3 is TGTGCCAGCAGCTTGACTAGCGGGAGGGCGTACGAGCAGTACTTC. This codes for CASSLTSGRAYEQYF. Variable domain in full (rest from reference TRBV7-8 and TRBJ2-7): GAGVSQSPRYKVAKRGQDVALRCDPISGHVSLFWYQQALGQGPEFLTYFQNEAQLDKSGLPSDRFFAERPEGSVSTLKIQRTQQEDSAVYLCASSLTSGRAYEQYFGPGTRLTVT.

This clone occurred a few times. The chain uses TRBV23-1 and TRBJ2-3, with TRBD1 matching over 8 bases. TRBV23-1 is designated an ORF whose function remains uncertain. CDR3 length: 18 residues. Trimming took 0 bases from V and 2 from J; bases not matched to a gene: 10. The CDR3 coding sequence is TGCGCCAGCAGTCAATCCCGTCGACAGGGGTATAACACAGATACGCAGTATTTT. It translates to CASSQSRRQGYNTDTQYF.

V usage is TRBV7-9 and J usage is TRBJ1-1; no definite D call. V dropped 5 bases and J dropped 8 bases, with 9 bases sitting between them. The germline CDR1 and CDR2 sequences are SEHNR and FQNEAQ (reference sequence). The CDR3 is 11 amino acids. The CDR3 DNA is TGTGCCAGCAGCCAACAGCCCGAAGCTTTCTTT. As protein: CASSQQPEAFF.

By sample fraction, this clone is large (0.1 to 1%). The V and J genes are TRBV29-1 and TRBJ2-5; D not certain. CDR3 length equals 12 residues. V was pared by 1 base and J by 8 bases, with 11 bases between. CDR1 and CDR2 from the germline V gene are SQVTM and ANQGSEA. CDR3 sequence reads: CSVEGSRITQYF. Here the CDR3 DNA reads TGCAGCGTTGAAGGATCTCGGATAACCCAGTACTTC.